The 20 T cell receptor beta chains below come from one sample, sequenced in a study of response to subunit inactivated influenza vaccine. TCRdb itself ran the RT-PCR reads through MiXCR, one entry per CDR3 protein. The repertoire holds hundreds of thousands of distinct CDR3 sequences, 15% to 19% seen once, with more than 9% in the top ten. The material sequenced was PBMCs from blood, taken about 11 days after vaccination. These receptors were taken from a man aged 50 to 59 who received an inactivated influenza vaccine.

A few counts support this clonotype. The chain links TRBV3-1 to TRBJ2-2, with D perhaps TRBD2 (6 bases). With 0 bases removed from V and 6 bases from J, the gap between germline ends came to 11 bases. CDR1 and CDR2 (germline): LGHDT, YNNKEL (reference sequence). This CDR3 has 15 residues. The CDR3 sequence: CASSQDGGVAGELFF. The CDR3 region has the DNA TGTGCCAGCAGCCAAGATGGAGGGGTCGCCGGGGAGCTGTTTTTT.

This clonotype was seen more than once but under ten times. The gene calls are TRBV5-5 and TRBJ2-3; no clear D. The germline V gene encodes CDR1 SGHKS and CDR2 YYEKEE (reference sequence). The CDR3 is 15 amino acids. Trimming removed 4 bases at V and 3 bases at J, with 15 bases between. CDR3 DNA: TGTGCCAGCAGCCGACGAGTGGGAACTACAGATACGCAGTATTTT. Its protein is CASSRRVGTTDTQYF. The entire variable domain, with the rest obtained from reference TRBV5-5 and TRBJ2-3, is as follows: DAGVTQSPTHLIKTRGQQVTLRCSPISGHKSVSWYQQVLGQGPQFIFQYYEKEERGRGNFPDRFSARQFPNYSSELNVNALLLGDSALYLCASSRRVGTTDTQYFGPGTRLTVL.

This chain joins TRBV7-2 and TRBJ2-7; D not resolved. V was shortened by 5 bases and J by 5 bases, with 13 bases between the two germline ends. The CDR3 contains 13 residues. Per the germline V gene, CDR1 is SGHTA and CDR2 is FQGNSA. Written as DNA, the CDR3 is TGTGCCAGCAGCAAAGCACTCCAGAACGAGCAGTACTTC. This translates into CASSKALQNEQYF.

This clonotype turned up a few times. The chain combines TRBV21-1 with TRBJ2-1; the table assigns TRBD1, which was not confirmed against the DNA. TRBV21-1 is noted as a pseudogene. The CDR3 has 15 amino acids. In nucleotides, the CDR3 is TGTGCCAGCAGTACAGGGGGGAAGAATCGCAATGAGCAGTTCTTC. This sequence encodes CASSTGGKNRNEQFF.

V gene TRBV6-2 or TRBV6-3 combines with J gene TRBJ2-3; a weak D match, TRBD1 (5 bases). The CDR3 runs to 15 residues. In germline, CDR1 is MNHEY, CDR2 SVGEGT. Between the trimmed V and J ends, which lost 5 bases and 1 base, there was a span of 13 bases. The CDR3 coding sequence is TGTGCCAGCAGTACTCACAGGTCCCGCACAGATACGCAGTATTTT. It is translated as CASSTHRSRTDTQYF.

This clonotype has a handful of counts. The chain links TRBV7-2 to TRBJ2-2; tentatively, D is TRBD1 (5 bases). CDR3 size: 16 residues. CDR1 is SGHTA and CDR2 is FQGNSA in the germline V gene. The ends were cut back, 3 bases at V and 7 bases at J, with 18 bases in the middle. For the CDR3, the DNA is TGTGCCAGCAGCTTCGCCCGGCAGGGTTGGGTCGGGGAGCTGTTTTTT. As protein: CASSFARQGWVGELFF. The complete variable domain, with remaining parts taken from reference TRBV7-2 and TRBJ2-2, reads GAGVSQSPSNKVTEKGKDVELRCDPISGHTALYWYRQSLGQGLEFLIYFQGNSAPDKSGLPSDRFSAERTGGSVSTLTIQRTQQEDSAVYLCASSFARQGWVGELFFGEGSRLTVL.

This clonotype came up a few times. This rearrangement joins TRBV10-3 to TRBJ2-7; 8 nucleotides line up with TRBD1. The germline gives CDR1 ENHRY, CDR2 SYGVKD. The CDR3 contains 13 residues. Trimming cost V 4 bases and J 6 bases; bases outside gene matches: 5. CDR3 sequence: CAISGQGAVEQYF. The DNA of the CDR3 is TGTGCCATCAGTGGTCAGGGGGCCGTCGAGCAGTACTTC.

In this sample, this clonotype turned up a few times. The chain is built from TRBV10-3 and TRBJ2-1; a weak D match, TRBD2 (5 bases). CDR1 and CDR2 (germline): ENHRY, SYGVKD. The CDR3 is made up of 14 amino acids. V dropped 6 bases and J dropped 7 bases, with 16 bases sitting between them. The chain's CDR3 is CAISFGRGGNEQFF. Written as DNA, the CDR3 is TGTGCCATCAGCTTTGGACGGGGTGGGAATGAGCAGTTCTTC.

In its sample, this clonotype was seen many times. V and J are TRBV6-6 and TRBJ1-2; D gene ambiguous. The CDR3 is 13 amino acids. The germline V gene has CDR1 MNHNY and CDR2 SVGAGI (reference sequence). Trimming took off 0 bases at V and 10 bases at J, with 12 bases between the two ends. This chain's CDR3 is CASSYSNMGYYTF. CDR3 coding DNA: TGTGCCAGCAGTTACTCCAACATGGGGTACTACACCTTC.

V gene TRBV2 combines with J gene TRBJ2-6; 9 positions agree with TRBD1. CDR3 size: 16 residues. CDR1 SNHLY and CDR2 FYNNEI come from the germline V gene. V gave up 5 bases and J gave up 4 bases; unmatched junction bases: 6. The CDR3 sequence: CASSRQGVIGANVLTF. The CDR3 region has the DNA TGTGCCAGCAGTCGACAGGGGGTAATCGGGGCCAACGTCCTGACTTTC.

This clonotype was seen more than once but under ten times. This chain uses TRBV7-9 with TRBJ1-2; unclear D gene. This CDR3 spans 11 amino acids. Germline CDR1 and CDR2: SEHNR and FQNEAQ (reference sequence). Trimming took off 2 bases at V and 7 bases at J, with 5 bases between the two ends. The CDR3 DNA reads as TGTGCCAGCAGCTTATTCCCTGGCTACACCTTC. This encodes CASSLFPGYTF.

This clonotype appeared many times. CDR3 in DNA: TGTGCCAGCTCACCACCCGGGGCTGGGGCCAACGTCCTGACTTTC. Protein product: CASSPPGAGANVLTF. The chain combines TRBV18 with TRBJ2-6; TRBD2 is a possible D gene (5 bases). The CDR3 length is 15 residues. Germline V gene lookup returns CDR1 KGHSH and CDR2 LQKENI. Between the trimmed V and J ends, which lost 0 bases and 2 bases, there was a span of 5 bases.

V and J are TRBV4-3 and TRBJ2-5; 11 bases agree with TRBD1. CDR1 is LGHNA, CDR2 YSLEER, per germline. This CDR3 contains 15 residues. J lost 4 bases, V lost 2 bases, and 3 bases had no gene match. The CDR3 DNA sequence: TGCGCCAGCAGCCAATGGACAGGGGGCGCAGAGACCCAGTACTTC. It is translated as CASSQWTGGAETQYF.

The J gene is TRBJ2-7, the V gene TRBV12-3 or TRBV12-4; TRBD1 agrees at 11 bases. The CDR3 sequence is 15 residues long. V trimming: 5 bases; J trimming: 2 bases; junction bases outside the gene matches: 5. The CDR3 DNA follows: TGTGCCAGCAGTGTAGGGACAGGGGGTCCCTACGAGCAGTACTTC. Translating gives CASSVGTGGPYEQYF.

This clonotype has just a few counts. The chain combines TRBV15 with TRBJ1-5; D gene ambiguous. CDR3 length equals 13 residues. Trimming shortened V by 5 bases and J by 7 bases, and 12 bases separated the two germline ends. CDR1 and CDR2 from the germline V gene are LNHNV and YYDKDF (reference sequence). CDR3 protein: CATSLAGGQPQHF. The CDR3 region has the DNA TGTGCCACCAGCCTCGCAGGAGGACAGCCCCAGCATTTT. The variable domain in full, with the rest retrieved from reference TRBV15 and TRBJ1-5, is DAMVIQNPRYQVTQFGKPVTLSCSQTLNHNVMYWYQQKSSQAPKLLFHYYDKDFNNEADTPDNFQSRRPNTSFCFLDIRSPGLGDTAMYLCATSLAGGQPQHFGDGTRLSIL.

This rearrangement joins TRBV5-1 to TRBJ1-6; 8 nucleotides line up with TRBD1. This CDR3 spans 14 amino acids. Trimming took 5 bases from V and 9 from J; bases not matched to a gene: 7. Germline CDR1 SGHRS, CDR2 YFSETQ. CDR3 in DNA: TGCGCCAGCAGACCCGGACAGGGCGGTTCACCCCTCCACTTT. Amino acids: CASRPGQGGSPLHF. The whole variable domain, remainder taken from reference TRBV5-1 and TRBJ1-6, is KAGVTQTPRYLIKTRGQQVTLSCSPISGHRSVSWYQQTPGQGLQFLFEYFSETQRNKGNFPGRFSGRQFSNSRSEMNVSTLELGDSALYLCASRPGQGGSPLHFGNGTRLTVT.

This clonotype appeared many times. The chain uses TRBV20-1 and TRBJ2-1; 11 nucleotides agree with TRBD2. CDR1 and CDR2 (germline): DFQATT, SNEGSKA (reference sequence). The CDR3 totals 10 residues. V lost 6 bases, J lost 15 bases, and 4 bases stayed unmatched. Written as DNA, the CDR3 is TGCAGTGCAACCGGGACTAGCGGGTTCTTC. It encodes CSATGTSGFF.

A few counts support this clonotype. This chain uses TRBV7-8 with TRBJ2-1; 11 bases align to TRBD2. Germline CDR1 is SGHVS and CDR2 is FQNEAQ. With V trimmed by 5 bases and J by 7 bases, 4 bases remained unmatched. The CDR3 loop spans 14 amino acids. The CDR3 sequence is CASSQLAGVNEQFF. CDR3 nucleotides: TGTGCCAGCAGCCAACTAGCGGGGGTTAATGAGCAGTTCTTC.

The chain links TRBV7-8 to TRBJ2-3; TRBD2 matches 8 bases. This CDR3 is built from 18 residues. Germline V lookup: CDR1 SGHVS, CDR2 FQNEAQ. The J segment lost 0 bases and the V segment lost 0 bases, leaving 8 bases of the junction unmatched. The CDR3 sequence: CASSLASGVPVSTDTQYF. The CDR3 nucleotides read TGTGCCAGCAGCTTAGCTAGCGGGGTCCCGGTGAGCACAGATACGCAGTATTTT.

The table lists this clonotype with a few counts. The chain is built from TRBV7-8 and TRBJ2-4; 8 positions match TRBD1. CDR3 length: 15 residues. V dropped 5 bases and J dropped 5; count of bases not matched to a gene: 8. CDR1 SGHVS and CDR2 FQNEAQ come from the germline V gene. Here the CDR3 reads CASSRARGRENIQYF. The CDR3 DNA reads as TGTGCCAGCAGCAGAGCCAGGGGGCGCGAAAACATTCAGTACTTC. The whole variable domain, filled in from reference TRBV7-8 and TRBJ2-4, reads GAGVSQSPRYKVAKRGQDVALRCDPISGHVSLFWYQQALGQGPEFLTYFQNEAQLDKSGLPSDRFFAERPEGSVSTLKIQRTQQEDSAVYLCASSRARGRENIQYFGAGTRLSVL.